These T cell receptor beta chains were read from a single sample in a study of cytomegalovirus exposure and HLA in healthy donors. The assay was immunoSEQ multiplex PCR, and TCRdb's table has in-frame clones only and misses some. The sample's table shows 77,000 or so clones. Sequenced: PBMCs. Receptors originate from a man aged 25-45 years in good health and CMV-seronegative. Both conserved end residues are part of each CDR3. The D gene is left open where the match is weak.

V gene	J gene	D gene	CDR3 protein	CDR3 DNA
TRBV11-2	TRBJ1-2	TRBD1	CASSPGQGAYGYTF	TGTGCCAGCAGCCCCGGACAGGGCGCATATGGCTACACCTTC
TRBV6-6	TRBJ1-2	.	CARSALLLGGYTF	TGTGCCAGATCAGCCCTTTTACTAGGTGGCTACACCTTC
TRBV4-3	TRBJ1-2	.	CASSLGQNYGYTF	TGCGCCAGCAGCCTTGGACAGAACTATGGCTACACCTTC
TRBV4-3	TRBJ1-2	TRBD1	CASSQVNQGANYGYTF	TGCGCCAGCAGCCAAGTAAATCAGGGGGCGAACTATGGCTACACCTTC
TRBV27	TRBJ1-4	.	CASSPEGWANEKLFF	TGTGCCAGCAGCCCGGAGGGGTGGGCTAATGAAAAACTGTTTTTT
TRBV19	TRBJ1-2	.	CASSMGQDYGYTF	TGTGCCAGTAGTATGGGGCAGGACTATGGCTACACCTTC
TRBV6-5	TRBJ2-7	TRBD1	CASRRSGQGAHEQYF	TGTGCCAGCAGACGCTCGGGACAGGGGGCTCACGAGCAGTACTTC
TRBV13	TRBJ2-3	TRBD2	CASSFLAGGAGGIDTQYF	TGTGCCAGCAGCTTTCTAGCGGGGGGAGCCGGTGGGATAGATACGCAGTATTTT
TRBV4-2	TRBJ2-4	TRBD2	CASSQVSGTSLNIQYF	TGTGCCAGCAGCCAAGTTTCGGGGACTAGCCTAAACATTCAGTACTTC
TRBV5-1	TRBJ2-7	.	CASSLDSGTHEQYF	TGCGCCAGCAGCTTAGACTCGGGGACACACGAGCAGTACTTC
TRBV7-3	TRBJ2-5	.	CASSPDGQETQYF	TGTGCCAGCAGCCCCGACGGGCAAGAGACCCAGTACTTC
TRBV6-6	TRBJ2-1	.	CASRRSDEQFF	TGTGCCAGCAGAAGAAGCGATGAGCAGTTCTTC
TRBV18	TRBJ2-7	.	CASSPGTDTYEQYF	TGTGCCAGCTCACCAGGAACAGATACCTACGAGCAGTACTTC
TRBV12-5	TRBJ1-1	.	CASGLVGLKAFF	TGTGCTAGTGGTTTAGTGGGCCTGAAAGCTTTCTTT
TRBV7-6	TRBJ2-1	TRBD2	CASSSRGRGSYNEQFF	TGTGCCAGCAGCTCCCGGGGGAGGGGCTCCTACAATGAGCAGTTCTTC
TRBV11-2	TRBJ1-1	.	CASSPFQGRTEAFF	TGTGCCAGCAGCCCCTTCCAGGGGCGAACTGAAGCTTTCTTT
TRBV19	TRBJ2-1	.	CASSIAGAYNEQFF	TGTGCCAGTAGTATAGCGGGAGCTTACAATGAGCAGTTCTTC
TRBV9	TRBJ1-2	.	CASSVAGAGVGYTF	TGTGCCAGCAGCGTAGCTGGGGCAGGGGTGGGCTACACCTTC
TRBV6-1	TRBJ2-4	.	CASSVEGVAKNIQYF	TGTGCCAGCAGTGTAGAGGGGGTTGCCAAAAACATTCAGTACTTC
TRBV18	TRBJ1-5	.	CASSPPNRGGNQPQHF	TGTGCCAGCTCACCACCGAATCGGGGAGGTAATCAGCCCCAGCATTTT
TRBV10-3	TRBJ1-2	TRBD1	CAIRRDRSFYGYTF	TGTGCCATTCGCCGGGACAGATCGTTCTATGGCTACACCTTC
TRBV27	TRBJ2-7	.	CASSIDRGYEQYF	TGTGCCAGCAGTATTGATCGGGGCTACGAGCAGTACTTC
TRBV28	TRBJ2-7	.	CASSLAGITAYSYEQYF	TGTGCCAGCAGTTTAGCGGGTATAACCGCCTACTCCTACGAGCAGTACTTC
TRBV5-6	TRBJ2-2	.	CASSLAREWGTGELFF	TGTGCCAGCAGCTTGGCTCGGGAGTGGGGCACCGGGGAGCTGTTTTTT
TRBV10-1	TRBJ1-1	.	CASSEGAYTEAFF	TGCGCCAGCAGTGAGGGTGCGTACACTGAAGCTTTCTTT
TRBV7-2	TRBJ2-5	.	CASSLDRAVSQETQYF	TGTGCCAGCAGCTTAGACAGGGCCGTGTCCCAAGAGACCCAGTACTTC
TRBV6-5	TRBJ2-4	TRBD1	CASSGTGKNIQYF	TGTGCCAGCAGTGGGACAGGAAAAAACATTCAGTACTTC
TRBV18	TRBJ1-4	.	CASSPRSGGKLFF	TGTGCCAGCTCACCACGATCAGGCGGGAAACTGTTTTTT
TRBV19	TRBJ1-2	.	CASSVIQGDYGYTF	TGTGCCAGTAGTGTGATACAGGGCGACTATGGCTACACCTTC
TRBV15	TRBJ2-3	.	CATSPEGTVTDTQYF	TGTGCCACCAGCCCCGAAGGAACAGTCACAGATACGCAGTATTTT
TRBV6-5	TRBJ1-2	.	CASSHPDSYGYTF	TGTGCCAGCAGCCACCCTGACAGTTATGGCTACACCTTC
TRBV19	TRBJ2-5	.	CASRISGSRQETQYF	TGTGCCAGTAGGATTTCGGGGTCCCGACAAGAGACCCAGTACTTC
TRBV9	TRBJ1-1	TRBD1	CASSAGQGAAEAFF	TGTGCCAGCAGCGCAGGACAGGGGGCGGCTGAAGCTTTCTTT
TRBV4-1	TRBJ2-7	.	CASSQYFGGARDEQYF	TGCGCCAGCAGCCAATACTTCGGGGGAGCGCGGGATGAGCAGTACTTC
TRBV29-1	TRBJ1-1	.	CSATWTAPNTEAFF	TGCAGCGCTACATGGACAGCACCAAACACTGAAGCTTTCTTT
TRBV30	TRBJ2-3	TRBD2	CAWSLALAGLTDTQYF	TGTGCCTGGAGTCTCGCACTAGCGGGGTTAACAGATACGCAGTATTTT
TRBV4-1	TRBJ1-5	TRBD1	CASSSGPGQSVQPQHF	TGCGCCAGCAGCTCCGGCCCGGGACAGAGTGTCCAGCCCCAGCATTTT
TRBV29-1	TRBJ1-3	.	CSVNAGNTIYF	TGCAGCGTCAATGCTGGAAACACCATATATTTT
TRBV10-3	TRBJ1-1	TRBD1	CAISEGRGEAFF	TGTGCCATCAGTGAAGGCAGGGGGGAAGCTTTCTTT
TRBV7-9	TRBJ2-3	.	CAGQVGLGNTDTQYF	TGTGCCGGCCAAGTGGGGCTGGGGAACACAGATACGCAGTATTTT
TRBV6-5	TRBJ2-5	TRBD2	CASSYSSGRRETQYF	TGTGCCAGCAGTTACTCGAGCGGGAGGAGGGAGACCCAGTACTTC